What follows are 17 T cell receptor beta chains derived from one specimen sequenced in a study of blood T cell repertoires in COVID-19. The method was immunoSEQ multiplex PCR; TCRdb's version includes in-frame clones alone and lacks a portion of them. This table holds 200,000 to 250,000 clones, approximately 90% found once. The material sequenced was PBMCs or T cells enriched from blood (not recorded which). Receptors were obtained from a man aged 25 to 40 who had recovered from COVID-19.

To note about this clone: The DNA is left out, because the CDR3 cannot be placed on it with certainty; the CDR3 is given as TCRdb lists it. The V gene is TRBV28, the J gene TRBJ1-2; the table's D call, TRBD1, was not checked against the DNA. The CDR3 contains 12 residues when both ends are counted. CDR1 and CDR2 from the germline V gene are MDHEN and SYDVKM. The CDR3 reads CASSFPVGVGTF.

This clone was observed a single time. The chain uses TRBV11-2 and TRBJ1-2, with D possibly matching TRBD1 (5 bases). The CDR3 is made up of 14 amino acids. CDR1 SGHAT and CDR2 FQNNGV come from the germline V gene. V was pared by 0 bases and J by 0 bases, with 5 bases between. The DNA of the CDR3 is TGTGCCAGCAGCTTAGACAGGGCTAACTATGGCTACACCTTC. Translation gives CASSLDRANYGYTF.

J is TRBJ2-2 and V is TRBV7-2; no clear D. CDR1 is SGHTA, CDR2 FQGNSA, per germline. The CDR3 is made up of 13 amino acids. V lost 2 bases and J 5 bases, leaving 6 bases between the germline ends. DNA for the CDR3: TGTGCCAGCAGCTTAAGCATGACCGGGGAGCTGTTTTTT. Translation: CASSLSMTGELFF.

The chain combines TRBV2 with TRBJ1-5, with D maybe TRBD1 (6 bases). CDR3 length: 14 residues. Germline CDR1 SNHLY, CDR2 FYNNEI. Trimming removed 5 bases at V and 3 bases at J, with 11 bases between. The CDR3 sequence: CASSPRQDNQPQHF. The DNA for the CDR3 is TGTGCCAGCAGTCCAAGACAGGACAATCAGCCCCAGCATTTT.

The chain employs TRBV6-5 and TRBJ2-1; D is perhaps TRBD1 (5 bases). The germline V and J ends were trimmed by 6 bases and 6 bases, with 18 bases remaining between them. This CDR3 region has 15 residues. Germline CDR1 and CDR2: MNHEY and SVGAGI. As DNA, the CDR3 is TGTGCCAGCAGCTGGGGCGAAGGTCTGGGCAATGAGCAGTTCTTC. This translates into CASSWGEGLGNEQFF.

CDR3 coding DNA: TGTGCCAGCAGTTCTGACAGTACCTCGGGTGGCTACACCTTC. Its translation is CASSSDSTSGGYTF. The chain couples TRBV28 to TRBJ1-2, with a weak D call TRBD1 (5 bases). V was pared by 4 bases and J by 7 bases, with 16 bases between. Germline-derived CDR1 and CDR2 are MDHEN and SYDVKM. The CDR3 has 14 residues.

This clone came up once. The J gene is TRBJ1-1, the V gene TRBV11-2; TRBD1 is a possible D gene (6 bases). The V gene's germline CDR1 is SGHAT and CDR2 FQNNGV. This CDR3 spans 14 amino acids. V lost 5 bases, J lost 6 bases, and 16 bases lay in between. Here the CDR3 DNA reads TGTGCCAGCAGCCGGGGGGGGGCCGGACCTGAAGCTTTCTTT. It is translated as CASSRGGAGPEAFF.

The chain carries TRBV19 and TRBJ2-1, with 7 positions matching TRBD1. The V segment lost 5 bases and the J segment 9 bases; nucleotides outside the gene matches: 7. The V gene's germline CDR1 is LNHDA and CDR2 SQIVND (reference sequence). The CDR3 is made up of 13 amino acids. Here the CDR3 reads CASSETGSVEQFF. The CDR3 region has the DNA TGTGCCAGTAGTGAGACAGGGTCGGTTGAGCAGTTCTTC. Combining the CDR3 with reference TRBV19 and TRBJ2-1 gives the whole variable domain DGGITQSPKYLFRKEGQNVTLSCEQNLNHDAMYWYRQDPGQGLRLIYYSQIVNDFQKGDIAEGYSVSREKKESFPLTVTSAQKNPTAFYLCASSETGSVEQFFGPGTRLTVL.

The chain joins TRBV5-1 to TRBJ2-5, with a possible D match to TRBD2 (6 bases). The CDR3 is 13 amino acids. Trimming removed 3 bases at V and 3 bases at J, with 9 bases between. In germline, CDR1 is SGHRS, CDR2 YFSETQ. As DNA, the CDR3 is TGCGCCAGCAGCTGGGTAGCGGAAGAGACCCAGTACTTC. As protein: CASSWVAEETQYF.

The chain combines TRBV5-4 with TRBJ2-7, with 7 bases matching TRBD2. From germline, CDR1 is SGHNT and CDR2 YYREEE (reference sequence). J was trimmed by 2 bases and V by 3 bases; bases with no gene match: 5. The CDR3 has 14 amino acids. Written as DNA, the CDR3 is TGTGCCAGCAGCTCCGCGGGGGAAGCCTACGAGCAGTACTTC. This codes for CASSSAGEAYEQYF.

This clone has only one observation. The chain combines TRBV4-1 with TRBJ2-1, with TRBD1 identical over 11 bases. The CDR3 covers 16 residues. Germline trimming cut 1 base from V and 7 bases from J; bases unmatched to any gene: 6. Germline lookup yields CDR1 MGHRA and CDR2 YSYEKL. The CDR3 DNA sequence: TGCGCCAGCAGCCAAGTGGGGGACAGGGGGAAGAATGAGCAGTTCTTC. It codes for CASSQVGDRGKNEQFF.

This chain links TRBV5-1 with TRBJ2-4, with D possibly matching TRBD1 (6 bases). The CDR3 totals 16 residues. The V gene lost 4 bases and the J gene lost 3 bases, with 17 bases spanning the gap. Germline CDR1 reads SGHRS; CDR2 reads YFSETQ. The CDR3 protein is CASSRVKTGLKNIQYF. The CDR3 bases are TGCGCCAGCAGCCGCGTAAAGACAGGCCTCAAAAACATTCAGTACTTC.

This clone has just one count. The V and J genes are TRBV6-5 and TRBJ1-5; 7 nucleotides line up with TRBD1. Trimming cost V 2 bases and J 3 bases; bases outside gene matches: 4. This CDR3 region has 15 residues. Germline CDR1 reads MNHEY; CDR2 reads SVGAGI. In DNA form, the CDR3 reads TGTGCCAGCAGTTACAGACAGGGCATCAATCAGCCCCAGCATTTT. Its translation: CASSYRQGINQPQHF.

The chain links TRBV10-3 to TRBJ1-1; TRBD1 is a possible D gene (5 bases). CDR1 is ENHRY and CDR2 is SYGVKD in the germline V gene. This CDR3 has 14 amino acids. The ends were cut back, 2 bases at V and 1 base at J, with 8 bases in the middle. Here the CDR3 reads CAISEVQGNTEAFF. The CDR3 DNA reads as TGTGCCATCAGTGAGGTGCAGGGGAACACTGAAGCTTTCTTT.

The CDR3 here is CASSLGGGGETQYF. The CDR3 DNA follows: TGTGCCAGCAGCTTAGGGGGGGGCGGGGAGACCCAGTACTTC. J is TRBJ2-5 and V is TRBV7-9, with a tentative D call TRBD2 (7 bases). Looked up from germline, CDR1 is SEHNR and CDR2 is FQNEAQ (reference sequence). V was clipped by 1 base and J by 5 bases, with 11 bases between them. The CDR3 has 14 amino acids.

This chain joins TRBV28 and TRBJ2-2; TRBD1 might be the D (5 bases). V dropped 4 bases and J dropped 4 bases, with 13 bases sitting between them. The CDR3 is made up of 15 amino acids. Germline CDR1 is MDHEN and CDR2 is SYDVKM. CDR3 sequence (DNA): TGTGCCAGCAGTTCAGGGCTAGTCGGCACCGGGGAGCTGTTTTTT. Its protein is CASSSGLVGTGELFF.

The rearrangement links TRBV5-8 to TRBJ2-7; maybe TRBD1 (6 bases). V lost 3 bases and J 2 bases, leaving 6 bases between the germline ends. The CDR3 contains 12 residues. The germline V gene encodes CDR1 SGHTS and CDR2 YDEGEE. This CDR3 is CASSWDTYEQYF. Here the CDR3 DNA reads TGTGCCAGCAGCTGGGACACCTACGAGCAGTACTTC.